At least ten counts were recorded for the clone carrying this T cell receptor (beta chain). No antigen is known for it. These data originate in a study of CD8 T cells in ankylosing spondylitis. Study-level points and caveats: Reportedly, significant enrichment of disease-linked clones occurred in matched ankylosing spondylitis synovial fluid.

Each CDR3 protein gets one entry after TCRdb re-called the 5' RACE reads with MiXCR. Of about 42,000 distinct CDR3 sequences in the sample, 4% were seen once. Sequenced: blood, either unsorted or a sorted T cell fraction (not recorded which). The origin of this receptor is a female donor with ankylosing spondylitis or in good health (not recorded which).

CDR3 sequence reads: CASSVLRGGYTF. The CDR3 nucleotides are TGTGCCAGCAGCGTCCTCCGGGGTGGCTACACCTTC. The rearrangement links TRBV9 to TRBJ1-2; D gene unclear. V was pared by 2 bases and J by 7 bases, with 9 bases between. Germline V gene sequence: CDR1 SGDLS, CDR2 YYNGEE. The CDR3 has 12 residues.